Each of the 26 T cell receptor beta chains below was sequenced from the same sample in a study of blood T cell repertoires in COVID-19. Assay used: immunoSEQ multiplex PCR; TCRdb lists only in-frame clones, some missing. The sample has tens of thousands of clones; around nine tenths are singletons. The sample was peripheral blood. The receptors here all came from a human donor in a cohort sampled during active COVID-19.

V is TRBV7-9 and J is TRBJ1-2; D is unclear. V was pared by 5 bases and J by 1 base, with 11 bases between. This CDR3 is built from 14 residues. The V gene's germline CDR1 is SEHNR and CDR2 FQNEAQ (reference sequence). CDR3 nucleotide sequence: TGTGCCAGCAGCCCGATCACGGGTAACTATGGCTACACCTTC. This codes for CASSPITGNYGYTF.

The V gene is TRBV24-1, the J gene TRBJ2-5, with a weak D call TRBD1 (5 bases). The CDR3 has 16 residues. Germline lookup yields CDR1 KGHDR and CDR2 SFDVKD. Trimming stripped 3 bases from V and 5 bases from J, with 18 bases between. The CDR3 protein is CATSDVTPGPGETQYF. The CDR3 DNA reads TGTGCCACCAGTGATGTAACTCCCGGGCCAGGGGAGACCCAGTACTTC.

The chain employs TRBV7-8 and TRBJ2-7; TRBD1 agrees at 7 bases. Germline CDR1 is SGHVS and CDR2 is FQNEAQ. CDR3 size: 16 residues. V lost 5 bases and J lost 0; bases outside the gene matches: 10. The chain's CDR3 is CASSPPGTAVSYEQYF. In DNA, the CDR3 is TGTGCCAGCAGCCCCCCCGGGACAGCCGTCTCCTACGAGCAGTACTTC.

This chain links TRBV6-5 with TRBJ1-2; 10 bases are a match to TRBD1. Trimming removed 7 bases from V and 4 bases from J; junction bases left unmatched: 6. The CDR3 totals 14 residues. Germline CDR1 reads MNHEY; CDR2 reads SVGAGI. The chain's CDR3 is CASKGTGDFYGYTF. DNA of the CDR3: TGTGCCAGCAAGGGGACAGGGGACTTCTATGGCTACACCTTC.

This clone has a handful of counts. The genes are TRBV15 and TRBJ1-6; D perhaps matches TRBD1 (5 bases). The germline V gene has CDR1 LNHNV and CDR2 YYDKDF (reference sequence). The CDR3 extends over 16 amino acids. The germline V and J ends were trimmed by 6 bases and 6 bases, with 18 bases remaining between them. The CDR3 DNA sequence: TGTGCCACCAGAAACCCCAGGGAAGCCCTTAATTCACCCCTCCACTTT. This codes for CATRNPREALNSPLHF.

The chain combines TRBV29-1 with TRBJ1-3; no firm D call. The V and J ends lost 7 bases and 2 bases respectively, with 15 bases between them. CDR3 length: 14 amino acids. CDR1 and CDR2 from the germline V gene are SQVTM and ANQGSEA. Here the CDR3 reads CSARGYMAGNTIYF. DNA of the CDR3: TGCAGCGCCCGAGGTTATATGGCTGGAAACACCATATATTTT. The complete variable domain, with remaining parts taken from reference TRBV29-1 and TRBJ1-3, reads SAVISQKPSRDICQRGTSLTIQCQVDSQVTMMFWYRQQPGQSLTLIATANQGSEATYESGFVIDKFPISRPNLTFSTLTVSNMSPEDSSIYLCSARGYMAGNTIYFGEGSWLTVV.

J is TRBJ1-2 and V is TRBV10-3; 7 nucleotides match TRBD1. V gave up 8 bases and J gave up 5 bases; unmatched junction bases: 17. This CDR3 is built from 16 residues. CDR1 and CDR2 from the germline V gene are ENHRY and SYGVKD. CDR3 DNA: TGTGCCATCGCAGGTTCGGGGACAGTCTCTGTGTATGGCTACACCTTC. Amino acid sequence: CAIAGSGTVSVYGYTF.

The rearrangement links TRBV18 to TRBJ1-4, with TRBD1 matching 7 bases. Germline V lookup: CDR1 KGHSH, CDR2 LQKENI. The length of the CDR3 is 14 residues. Losses at the gene ends were 8 bases for V and 7 bases for J; bases not matched to a gene: 10. The DNA of the CDR3 is TGTGCCAGCCGAGGGGGACAGCAGCTTGAAAAACTGTTTTTT. Protein sequence: CASRGGQQLEKLFF.

A few counts support this clone. V gene TRBV18 combines with J gene TRBJ2-7; TRBD2 matches at 8 bases. The ends lost 5 bases at V and 7 bases at J; junction bases unmatched: 1. This CDR3 has 11 residues. Germline lookup yields CDR1 KGHSH and CDR2 LQKENI. The CDR3 spells CASSAGGEQYF. The CDR3 nucleotides read TGTGCCAGCTCAGCGGGGGGAGAGCAGTACTTC. The full variable domain, rest sourced from reference TRBV18 and TRBJ2-7, is NAGVMQNPRHLVRRRGQEARLRCSPMKGHSHVYWYRQLPEEGLKFMVYLQKENIIDESGMPKERFSAEFPKEGPSILRIQQVVRGDSAAYFCASSAGGEQYFGPGTRLTVT.

This clone was counted between two and nine times. The chain recombines TRBV5-1 with TRBJ1-2; 8 bases are a match to TRBD1. CDR3 size: 16 residues. Trimming took 4 bases from V and 6 from J; bases not matched to a gene: 14. The germline V gene encodes CDR1 SGHRS and CDR2 YFSETQ. CDR3 in amino acids: CASSPGQGIATNGYTF. In nucleotides, the CDR3 is TGCGCCAGCAGCCCCGGACAGGGCATCGCTACTAATGGCTACACCTTC.

The chain has TRBV27 and TRBJ1-6; tentatively, D is TRBD1 (6 bases). The V end lost 6 bases, the J end lost 2 bases, and 11 bases lay between the germline ends. The CDR3 totals 15 residues. Germline V gene lookup returns CDR1 MNHEY and CDR2 SMNVEV (reference sequence). CDR3 bases: TGTGCCAGCAGCCCCTCAGGGGCCTATAATTCACCCCTCCACTTT. This sequence encodes CASSPSGAYNSPLHF.

The chain combines TRBV5-4 with TRBJ1-2, with D possibly being TRBD1 (6 bases). Germline assignment: CDR1 SGHNT and CDR2 YYREEE (reference sequence). The V end was cut by 1 base, the J end by 3 bases, with 10 bases between. The length of the CDR3 is 14 residues. CDR3 in DNA: TGTGCCAGCAGCTTGCAGGGGATGCACTATGGCTACACCTTC. Translating gives CASSLQGMHYGYTF.

The V gene is TRBV7-2, the J gene TRBJ2-4; D gene uncertain. The CDR3 has 16 residues. V lost 3 bases, J lost 0 bases, and 12 bases lay in between. Germline assignment: CDR1 SGHTA and CDR2 FQGNSA. Here the CDR3 reads CASSFLGSLAKNIQYF. CDR3 in DNA: TGTGCCAGCAGCTTTCTTGGCAGTCTAGCCAAAAACATTCAGTACTTC.

The chain links TRBV6-5 to TRBJ2-7; 7 nucleotides match TRBD2. From germline, CDR1 is MNHEY and CDR2 SVGAGI. The CDR3 runs 13 residues. The V segment lost 5 bases and the J segment 0 bases; nucleotides outside the gene matches: 1. CDR3 sequence: CASSRDYSYEQYF. CDR3 nucleotides: TGTGCCAGCAGTAGGGACTACTCCTACGAGCAGTACTTC.

In its sample, this clone was seen once. The gene calls are TRBV19 and TRBJ2-7, with 9 nucleotides matching TRBD1. Germline CDR1 reads LNHDA; CDR2 reads SQIVND (reference sequence). Trimming removed 4 bases from V and 2 bases from J; junction bases left unmatched: 6. This CDR3 spans 15 amino acids. In nucleotides, the CDR3 is TGTGCCAGTAGTAGAACAGGGGGCTCAACCTACGAGCAGTACTTC. It is translated as CASSRTGGSTYEQYF.

The chain links TRBV7-9 to TRBJ1-2; TRBD1 aligns across 10 bases. The CDR3 runs 15 residues. J was trimmed by 4 bases and V by 3 bases; bases with no gene match: 5. The germline V gene has CDR1 SEHNR and CDR2 FQNEAQ (reference sequence). The CDR3 is CASSFTGTGAYGYTF. CDR3 sequence (DNA): TGTGCCAGCAGCTTCACCGGGACAGGGGCCTATGGCTACACCTTC.

The rearrangement joins TRBV4-2 to TRBJ2-2; 10 bases align to TRBD2. V lost 2 bases and J lost 3; bases outside the gene matches: 12. Per the germline V gene, CDR1 is LGHNA and CDR2 is YNFKEQ. This CDR3 spans 19 amino acids. The CDR3 protein is CASSQSSISGGFYTGELFF. In nucleotides, the CDR3 is TGTGCCAGCAGCCAATCTAGCATTAGCGGGGGGTTTTACACCGGGGAGCTGTTTTTT.

The chain combines TRBV6-5 with TRBJ1-5, with 10 bases fitting TRBD1. The junction had 6 bases not matched to a gene; V was cut back by 6 bases and J by 7 bases. This CDR3 is built from 14 residues. Germline CDR1 MNHEY, CDR2 SVGAGI. The CDR3, as DNA: TGTGCCAGCAGCTCCCGGGACAGGGGACAGCCCCAGCATTTT. Translation gives CASSSRDRGQPQHF.

This sequence joins TRBV12-3 or TRBV12-4 and TRBJ2-5; D perhaps matches TRBD1 (5 bases). V shed 3 bases and J shed 4 bases, with 6 bases lying between them. The CDR3 contains 12 residues. Here the CDR3 reads CASSFQGETQYF. CDR3 nucleotides: TGTGCCAGCAGTTTTCAGGGAGAGACCCAGTACTTC.

This chain joins TRBV14 and TRBJ2-7; 9 bases match TRBD2. The CDR3 has 16 residues. The germline CDR1 and CDR2 sequences are SGHDN and FVKESK. With V trimmed by 0 bases and J by 3 bases, 6 bases remained unmatched. The CDR3 protein is CASSQDVAGGIYEQYF. CDR3 nucleotides: TGTGCCAGCAGCCAAGATGTCGCGGGGGGGATCTACGAGCAGTACTTC.

The V gene is TRBV9, the J gene TRBJ1-5, with 9 bases matching TRBD1. J gave up 5 bases and V 4 bases, and 7 bases lay outside the gene matches. Germline CDR1 is SGDLS and CDR2 is YYNGEE. This CDR3 comprises 15 residues. The CDR3 DNA is TGTGCCAGCAGCCGGACAGGGGAGGTCTATCAGCCCCAGCATTTT. Residues: CASSRTGEVYQPQHF. Full variable domain (remainder filled in from reference TRBV9 and TRBJ1-5): DSGVTQTPKHLITATGQRVTLRCSPRSGDLSVYWYQQSLDQGLQFLIQYYNGEERAKGNILERFSAQQFPDLHSELNLSSLELGDSALYFCASSRTGEVYQPQHFGDGTRLSIL.

This sequence joins TRBV27 and TRBJ2-5; maybe TRBD2 (5 bases). Germline values: CDR1 MNHEY, CDR2 SMNVEV (reference sequence). The CDR3 spans 17 residues. Deletions cut 2 bases from V and 0 bases from J, with 16 bases between. The CDR3 reads CASSLRHGVMYQETQYF. Here the CDR3 DNA reads TGTGCCAGCAGTTTACGTCACGGGGTTATGTACCAAGAGACCCAGTACTTC.

The chain employs TRBV29-1 and TRBJ1-2; TRBD1 might be the D (5 bases). The CDR3 loop spans 14 amino acids. Germline V lookup: CDR1 SQVTM, CDR2 ANQGSEA. V was pared by 5 bases and J by 0 bases, with 13 bases between. The CDR3 sequence: CSVYPRGTNYGYTF. CDR3 in DNA: TGCAGCGTTTACCCTCGGGGGACTAACTATGGCTACACCTTC.

This chain connects TRBV3-1 (or the pseudogene TRBV3-2) to TRBJ1-5, with 9 bases matching TRBD1. Germline V gives CDR1 LGHDT, CDR2 YNNKEL (reference sequence). The CDR3 is 15 amino acids. Trimming took 4 bases from V and 4 from J; bases not matched to a gene: 5. This CDR3 reads CASSPGTGRNQPQHF. In nucleotides, the CDR3 is TGTGCCAGCAGCCCTGGGACAGGGCGGAATCAGCCCCAGCATTTT.

The V gene is TRBV6-1, the J gene TRBJ1-2, with 10 bases fitting TRBD1. After removal of 2 bases from V and 4 bases from J, the junction contained 7 bases not matched to a gene. The length of the CDR3 is 16 residues. Germline assignment: CDR1 MNHNS and CDR2 SASEGT. The CDR3 spells CASSEHPGQGVYGYTF. The DNA for the CDR3 is TGTGCCAGCAGTGAACACCCAGGACAGGGGGTCTATGGCTACACCTTC.

V is TRBV6-1 and J is TRBJ2-3; 7 positions match TRBD2. After removal of 3 bases from V and 3 bases from J, the junction contained 9 bases not matched to a gene. Germline-derived CDR1 and CDR2 are MNHNS and SASEGT. This CDR3 is 16 amino acids long. CDR3 DNA: TGTGCCAGCAGTGATAAACCGGGACTAAGAACAGATACGCAGTATTTT. This gives the protein CASSDKPGLRTDTQYF.